This TCR beta chain was identified in a study of OX40 agonist ivuxolimab in advanced cancers. Here immunoSEQ multiplex PCR was the method, and the copy in TCRdb shows in-frame clones only, minus some. The data hold some 74,000 clones, with around 91% observed a single time. The trim removed 3 bases at V and 1 base at J, leaving 13 bases unmatched. CDR1 MDHEN and CDR2 SYDVKM come from the germline V gene. The CDR3 totals 20 residues. The clonotype originates from an adult with an advanced solid tumor such as melanoma, head and neck, liver or kidney cancer. The starting material was CD4+ or CD8+ T cells sorted from blood, obtained in a trial of the OX40 agonist ivuxolimab. The chain links TRBV28 to TRBJ1-5, with 12 bases fitting TRBD1. CDR3 coding DNA: TGTGCCAGCAGTTTGGGCGGACGGGACAGGGGGCGAAGGAGCAATCAGCCCCAGCATTTT. This sequence encodes CASSLGGRDRGRRSNQPQHF.